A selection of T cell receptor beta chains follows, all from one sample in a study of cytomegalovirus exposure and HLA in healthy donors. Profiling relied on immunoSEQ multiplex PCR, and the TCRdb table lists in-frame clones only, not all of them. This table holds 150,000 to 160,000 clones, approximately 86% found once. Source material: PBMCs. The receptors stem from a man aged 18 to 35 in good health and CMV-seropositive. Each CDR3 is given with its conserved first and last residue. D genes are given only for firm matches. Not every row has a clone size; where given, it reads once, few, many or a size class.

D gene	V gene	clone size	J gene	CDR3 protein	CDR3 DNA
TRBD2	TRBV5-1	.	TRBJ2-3	CASRRTSGTDTQYF	TGCGCCAGCAGAAGGACTAGTGGCACAGATACGCAGTATTTT
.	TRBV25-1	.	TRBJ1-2	CASSALGGAGGYTF	TGTGCCAGCAGTGCCCTAGGGGGGGCGGGTGGCTACACCTTC
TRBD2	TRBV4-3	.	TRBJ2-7	CASSLSGTGYEQYF	TGCGCCAGCAGCCTCAGCGGGACGGGGTACGAGCAGTACTTC
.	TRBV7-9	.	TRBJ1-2	CASSPGDRAFYGYTF	TGTGCCAGCAGCCCCGGCGACAGAGCCTTCTATGGCTACACCTTC
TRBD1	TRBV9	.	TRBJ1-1	CASSTYQTGGTEAFF	TGTGCCAGCAGCACCTATCAAACAGGGGGGACTGAAGCTTTCTTT
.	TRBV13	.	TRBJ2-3	CASSLRPLQGDTQYF	TGTGCCAGCAGCTTAAGGCCGCTCCAGGGAGATACGCAGTATTTT
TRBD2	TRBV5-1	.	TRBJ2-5	CASSLVAGGIETQYF	TGCGCCAGCAGCTTGGTAGCGGGGGGGATAGAGACCCAGTACTTC
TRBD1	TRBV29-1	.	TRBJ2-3	CSVWPGQTTDTQYF	TGCAGCGTTTGGCCGGGACAGACCACAGATACGCAGTATTTT
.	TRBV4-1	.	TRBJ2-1	CASSQSVYNEQFF	TGCGCCAGCAGCCAAAGCGTATACAATGAGCAGTTCTTC
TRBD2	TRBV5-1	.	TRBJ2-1	CASTYTSGGFYNEQFF	TGCGCCAGCACCTATACTAGCGGGGGCTTCTACAATGAGCAGTTCTTC
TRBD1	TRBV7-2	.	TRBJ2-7	CASSLAWDRAYEQYF	TGTGCCAGCAGCTTAGCCTGGGACAGGGCCTACGAGCAGTACTTC
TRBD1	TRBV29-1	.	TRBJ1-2	CSVGQGQTANYGYTF	TGCAGCGTTGGACAGGGACAGACCGCTAACTATGGCTACACCTTC
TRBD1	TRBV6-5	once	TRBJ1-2	CASRRTGRRSYGYTF	TGTGCCAGCAGACGGACAGGGAGGCGGAGCTATGGCTACACCTTC